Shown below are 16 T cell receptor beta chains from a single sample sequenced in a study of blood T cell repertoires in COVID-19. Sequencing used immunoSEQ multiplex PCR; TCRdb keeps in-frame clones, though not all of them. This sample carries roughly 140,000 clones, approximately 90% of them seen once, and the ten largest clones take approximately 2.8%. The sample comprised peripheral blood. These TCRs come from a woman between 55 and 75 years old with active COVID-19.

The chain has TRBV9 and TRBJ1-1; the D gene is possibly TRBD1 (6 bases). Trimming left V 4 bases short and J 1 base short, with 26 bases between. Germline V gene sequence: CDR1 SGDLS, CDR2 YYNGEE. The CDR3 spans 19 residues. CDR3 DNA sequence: TGTGCCAGCAGCCCCCGGTATCTACAGGGCTCTGAGGGGAACACTGAAGCTTTCTTT. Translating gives CASSPRYLQGSEGNTEAFF.

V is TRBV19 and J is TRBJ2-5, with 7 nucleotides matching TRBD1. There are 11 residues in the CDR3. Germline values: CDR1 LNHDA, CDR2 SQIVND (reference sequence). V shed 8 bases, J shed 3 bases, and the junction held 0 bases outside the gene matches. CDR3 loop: CASGTEETQYF. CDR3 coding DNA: TGTGCCAGTGGGACAGAAGAGACCCAGTACTTC.

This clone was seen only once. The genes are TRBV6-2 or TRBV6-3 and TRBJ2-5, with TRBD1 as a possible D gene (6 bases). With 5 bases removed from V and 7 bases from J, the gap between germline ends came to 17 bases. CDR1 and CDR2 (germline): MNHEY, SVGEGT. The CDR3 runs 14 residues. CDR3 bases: TGTGCCAGCAGTGCGGATCAGGGGCTGGTGACCCAGTACTTC. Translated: CASSADQGLVTQYF.

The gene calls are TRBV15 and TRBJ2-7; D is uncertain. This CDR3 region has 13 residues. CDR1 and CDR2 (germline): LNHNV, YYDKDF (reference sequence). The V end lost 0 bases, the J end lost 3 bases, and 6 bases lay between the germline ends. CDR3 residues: CATSRDKLYEQYF. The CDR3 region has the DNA TGTGCCACCAGCAGAGATAAGCTCTACGAGCAGTACTTC.

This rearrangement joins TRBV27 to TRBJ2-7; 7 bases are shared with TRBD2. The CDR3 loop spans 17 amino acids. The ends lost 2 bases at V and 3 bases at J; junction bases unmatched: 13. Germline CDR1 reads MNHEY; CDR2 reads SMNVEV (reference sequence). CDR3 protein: CASSLGTNFFHFYEQYF. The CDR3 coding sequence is TGTGCCAGCAGTTTAGGGACTAATTTCTTTCACTTCTACGAGCAGTACTTC.

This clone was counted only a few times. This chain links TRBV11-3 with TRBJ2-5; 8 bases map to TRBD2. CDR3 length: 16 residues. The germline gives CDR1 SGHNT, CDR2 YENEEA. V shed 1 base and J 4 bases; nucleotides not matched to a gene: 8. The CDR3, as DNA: TGTGCCAGCAGCTTAGGTGCGACGGGAGGGAGAGAGACCCAGTACTTC. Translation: CASSLGATGGRETQYF.

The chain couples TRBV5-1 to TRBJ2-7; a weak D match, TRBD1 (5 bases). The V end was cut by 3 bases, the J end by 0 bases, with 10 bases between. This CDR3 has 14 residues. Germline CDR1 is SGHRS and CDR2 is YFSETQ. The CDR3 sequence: CASSSSGFSYEQYF. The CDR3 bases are TGCGCCAGCAGCTCGTCAGGGTTCTCCTACGAGCAGTACTTC.

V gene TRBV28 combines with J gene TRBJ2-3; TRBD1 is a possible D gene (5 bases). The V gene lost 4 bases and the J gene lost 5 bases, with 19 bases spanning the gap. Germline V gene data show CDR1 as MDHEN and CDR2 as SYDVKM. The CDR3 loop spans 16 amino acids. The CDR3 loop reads CASSWSGSVPQDTQYF. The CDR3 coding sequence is TGTGCCAGCAGTTGGTCAGGGTCCGTCCCTCAAGATACGCAGTATTTT.

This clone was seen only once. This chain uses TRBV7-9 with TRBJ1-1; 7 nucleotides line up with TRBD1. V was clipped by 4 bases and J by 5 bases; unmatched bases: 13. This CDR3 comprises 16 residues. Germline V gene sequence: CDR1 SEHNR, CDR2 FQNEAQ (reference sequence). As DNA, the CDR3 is TGTGCCAGCAGCTCGCTAGACTCCAGGGGGAGAACTGAAGCTTTCTTT. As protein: CASSSLDSRGRTEAFF.

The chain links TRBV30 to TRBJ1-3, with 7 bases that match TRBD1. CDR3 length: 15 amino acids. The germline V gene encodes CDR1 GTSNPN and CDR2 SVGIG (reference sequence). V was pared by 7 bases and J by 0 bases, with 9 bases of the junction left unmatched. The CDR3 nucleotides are TGTGCCTTCTTACCAGGGGGAGTCTCTGGAAACACCATATATTTT. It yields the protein CAFLPGGVSGNTIYF.

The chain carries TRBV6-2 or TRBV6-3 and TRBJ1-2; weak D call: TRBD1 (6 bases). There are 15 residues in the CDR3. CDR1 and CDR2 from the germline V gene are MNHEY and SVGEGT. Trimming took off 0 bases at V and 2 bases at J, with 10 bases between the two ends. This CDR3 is CASSYSPGANYGYTF. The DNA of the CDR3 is TGTGCCAGCAGTTACTCGCCAGGGGCGAACTATGGCTACACCTTC.

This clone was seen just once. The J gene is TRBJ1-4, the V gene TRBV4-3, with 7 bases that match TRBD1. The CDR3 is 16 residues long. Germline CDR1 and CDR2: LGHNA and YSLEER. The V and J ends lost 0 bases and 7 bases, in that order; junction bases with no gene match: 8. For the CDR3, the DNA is TGCGCCAGCAGCCAAGATCGGGGGACAGTAGGTGAAAAACTGTTTTTT. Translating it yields CASSQDRGTVGEKLFF.

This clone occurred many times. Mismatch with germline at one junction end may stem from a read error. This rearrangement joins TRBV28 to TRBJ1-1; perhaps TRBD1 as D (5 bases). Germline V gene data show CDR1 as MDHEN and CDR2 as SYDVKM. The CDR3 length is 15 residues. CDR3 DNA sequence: TGTGCCAGCAGTTTATTGGGGGAGGGGAACGCTGAAGCTTTCTTT. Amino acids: CASSLLGEGNAEAFF.

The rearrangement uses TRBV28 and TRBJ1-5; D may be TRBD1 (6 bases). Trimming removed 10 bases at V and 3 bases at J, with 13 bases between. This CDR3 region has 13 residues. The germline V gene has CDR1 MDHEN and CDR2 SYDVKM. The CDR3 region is CAILGQFNQPQHF. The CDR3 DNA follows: TGTGCCATCCTCGGACAGTTCAATCAGCCCCAGCATTTT.

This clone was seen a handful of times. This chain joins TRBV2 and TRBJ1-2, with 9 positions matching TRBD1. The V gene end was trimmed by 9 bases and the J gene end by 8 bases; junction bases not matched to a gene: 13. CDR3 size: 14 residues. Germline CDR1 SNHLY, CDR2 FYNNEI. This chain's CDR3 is CASNGGDRVVGYTF. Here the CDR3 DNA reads TGTGCCAGTAACGGTGGGGACAGGGTGGTCGGCTACACCTTC.

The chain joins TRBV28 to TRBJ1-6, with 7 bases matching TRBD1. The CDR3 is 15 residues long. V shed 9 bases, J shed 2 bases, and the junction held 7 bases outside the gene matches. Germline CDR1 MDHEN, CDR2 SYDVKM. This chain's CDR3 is CARPGQITYNSPLHF. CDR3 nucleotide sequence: TGTGCCAGACCGGGACAGATAACCTATAATTCACCCCTCCACTTT.